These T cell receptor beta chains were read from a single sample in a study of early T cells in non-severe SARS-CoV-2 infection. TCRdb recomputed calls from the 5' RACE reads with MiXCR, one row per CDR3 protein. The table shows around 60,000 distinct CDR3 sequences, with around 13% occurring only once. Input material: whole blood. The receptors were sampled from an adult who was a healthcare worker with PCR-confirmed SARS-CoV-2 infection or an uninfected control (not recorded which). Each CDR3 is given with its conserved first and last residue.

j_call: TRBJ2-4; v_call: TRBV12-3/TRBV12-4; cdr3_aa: CASSLVGGGAKNIQYF
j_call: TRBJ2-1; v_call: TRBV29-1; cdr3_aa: CSVQRGTFAREQFF
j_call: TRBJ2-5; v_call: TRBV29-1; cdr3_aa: CSAADSPSTQYF
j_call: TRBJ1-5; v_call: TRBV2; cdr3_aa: CARGRGDSNQPQHF
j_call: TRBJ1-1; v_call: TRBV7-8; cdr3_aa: CASSLDYFNMNTEAFF
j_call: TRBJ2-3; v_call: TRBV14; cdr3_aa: CASSRLLDTDTQYF
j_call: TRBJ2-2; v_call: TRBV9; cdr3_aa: CASGTSGVTGELFF
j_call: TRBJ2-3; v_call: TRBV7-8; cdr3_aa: CASNGFGGRTDTQYF
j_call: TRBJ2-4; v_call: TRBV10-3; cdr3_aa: CAISESAGSPVDRAKNIQYF
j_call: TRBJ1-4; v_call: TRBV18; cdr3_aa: CASSKEFNEKLFF
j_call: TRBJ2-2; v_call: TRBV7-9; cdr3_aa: CASSQYLTGELFF